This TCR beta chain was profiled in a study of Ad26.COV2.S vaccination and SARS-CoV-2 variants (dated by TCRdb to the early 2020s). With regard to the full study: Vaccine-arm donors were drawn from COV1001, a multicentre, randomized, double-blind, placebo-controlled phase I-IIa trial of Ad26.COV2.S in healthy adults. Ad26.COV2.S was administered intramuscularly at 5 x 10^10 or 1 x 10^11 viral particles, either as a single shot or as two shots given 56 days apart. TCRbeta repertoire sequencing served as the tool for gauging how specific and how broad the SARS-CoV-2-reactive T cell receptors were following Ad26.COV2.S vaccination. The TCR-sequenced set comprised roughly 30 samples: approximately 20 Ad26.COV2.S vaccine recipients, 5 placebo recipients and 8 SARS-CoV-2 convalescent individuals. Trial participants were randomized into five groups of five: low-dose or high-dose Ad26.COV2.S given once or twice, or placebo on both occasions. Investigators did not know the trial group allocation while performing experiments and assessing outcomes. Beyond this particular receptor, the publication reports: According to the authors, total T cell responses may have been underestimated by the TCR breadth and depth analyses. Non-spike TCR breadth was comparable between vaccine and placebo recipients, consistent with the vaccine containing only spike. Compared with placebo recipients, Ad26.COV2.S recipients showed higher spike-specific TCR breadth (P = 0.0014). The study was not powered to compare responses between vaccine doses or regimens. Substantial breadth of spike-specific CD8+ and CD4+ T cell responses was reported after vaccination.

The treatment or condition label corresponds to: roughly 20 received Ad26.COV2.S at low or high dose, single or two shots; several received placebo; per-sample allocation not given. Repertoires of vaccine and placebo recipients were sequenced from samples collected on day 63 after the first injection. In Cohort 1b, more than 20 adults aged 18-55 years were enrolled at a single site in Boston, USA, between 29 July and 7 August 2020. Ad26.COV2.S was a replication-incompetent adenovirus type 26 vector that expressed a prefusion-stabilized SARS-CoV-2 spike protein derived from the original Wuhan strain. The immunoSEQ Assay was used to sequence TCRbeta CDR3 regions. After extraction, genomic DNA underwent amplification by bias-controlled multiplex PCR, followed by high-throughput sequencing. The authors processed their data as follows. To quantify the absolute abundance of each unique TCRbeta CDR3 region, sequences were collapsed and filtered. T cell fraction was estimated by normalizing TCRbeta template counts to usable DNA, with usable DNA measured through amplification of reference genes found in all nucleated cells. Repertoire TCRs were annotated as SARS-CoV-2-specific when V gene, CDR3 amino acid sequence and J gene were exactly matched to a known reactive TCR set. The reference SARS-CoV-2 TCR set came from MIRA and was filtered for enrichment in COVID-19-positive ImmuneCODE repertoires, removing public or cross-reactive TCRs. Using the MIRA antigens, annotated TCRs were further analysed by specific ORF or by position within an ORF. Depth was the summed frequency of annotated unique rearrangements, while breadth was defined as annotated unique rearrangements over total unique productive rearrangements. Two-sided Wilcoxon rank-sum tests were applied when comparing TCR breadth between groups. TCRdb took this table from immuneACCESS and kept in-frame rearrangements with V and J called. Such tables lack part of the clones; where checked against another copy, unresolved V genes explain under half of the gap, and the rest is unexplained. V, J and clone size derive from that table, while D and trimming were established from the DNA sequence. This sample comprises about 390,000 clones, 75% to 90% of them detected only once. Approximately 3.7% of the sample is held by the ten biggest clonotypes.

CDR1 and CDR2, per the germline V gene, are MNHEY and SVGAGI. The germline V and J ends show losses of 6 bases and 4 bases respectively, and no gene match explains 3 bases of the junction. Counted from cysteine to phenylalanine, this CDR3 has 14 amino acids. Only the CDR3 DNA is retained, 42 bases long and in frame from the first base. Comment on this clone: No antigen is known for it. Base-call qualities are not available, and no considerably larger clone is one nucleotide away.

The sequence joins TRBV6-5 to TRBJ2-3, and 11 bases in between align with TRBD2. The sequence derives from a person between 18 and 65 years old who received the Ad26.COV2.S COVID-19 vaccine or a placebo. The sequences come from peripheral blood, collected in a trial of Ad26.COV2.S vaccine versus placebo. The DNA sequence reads TGTGCCAGCAGGTCGGGACTAGCGGCAGATACGCAGTATTTT. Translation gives CASRSGLAADTQYF.